The next 5 T cell receptor beta chains were all read from a single sample in a study of T cells in narcolepsy. Assay used: immunoSEQ multiplex PCR; TCRdb lists only in-frame clones, some missing. Among roughly 22,000 clones listed, roughly 64% were seen once. The sequencing input was memory (CD45RA-) CD4+ T cells from blood. Source of these receptors: a human donor in good health.

This sequence joins TRBV27 and TRBJ2-7, with TRBD2 as a possible D gene (6 bases). Germline V lookup: CDR1 MNHEY, CDR2 SMNVEV (reference sequence). CDR3 length: 17 residues. Trimming left V 0 bases short and J 3 bases short, with 18 bases between. The CDR3 spells CASSLSPGRGRFYEQYF. The CDR3 bases are TGTGCCAGCAGTTTATCACCTGGGCGGGGACGCTTCTACGAGCAGTACTTC.

This clone was seen a handful of times. The chain recombines TRBV6-1 with TRBJ2-3; a possible D gene is TRBD1 (6 bases). The CDR3 is 15 residues long. V lost 4 bases, J lost 2 bases, and 13 bases lay in between. Germline loops: CDR1 MNHNS, CDR2 SASEGT. The DNA for the CDR3 is TGTGCCAGCAGTGTTGTAGGGGGTTTCACAGATACGCAGTATTTT. Protein sequence: CASSVVGGFTDTQYF.

The gene calls are TRBV28 and TRBJ1-5; no firm D call. CDR3 length: 12 amino acids. CDR1 is MDHEN and CDR2 is SYDVKM in the germline V gene. V lost 5 bases and J 7 bases, leaving 9 bases between the germline ends. In DNA, the CDR3 is TGTGCCAGCAGTCCTGTGAGGCAGCCCCAGCATTTT. Translated: CASSPVRQPQHF.

This clone has only a few counts. The chain joins TRBV6-6 to TRBJ1-2; the D gene is possibly TRBD1 (6 bases). Trimming took off 10 bases at V and 7 bases at J, with 19 bases between the two ends. Germline V CDR1 and CDR2: MNHNY, SVGAGI (reference sequence). The CDR3 sequence is 13 residues long. CDR3 loop: CANREIGTAGYTF. The CDR3 nucleotides are TGTGCCAACAGGGAGATAGGGACCGCTGGCTACACCTTC.

The rearrangement links TRBV6-1 to TRBJ2-1; 8 bases line up with TRBD2. Trimming at V came to 8 bases and at J to 6 bases, leaving 3 bases not matched to a gene. The CDR3 covers 12 residues. The germline V gene has CDR1 MNHNS and CDR2 SASEGT. The CDR3 sequence: CASALAGNEQFF. In DNA, the CDR3 is TGTGCCAGCGCCCTAGCGGGCAATGAGCAGTTCTTC.